This TCR beta chain was captured by sequencing in a study of CD8 T cells in ankylosing spondylitis. The CDR3 has 17 residues. Deletions cut 0 bases from V and 2 bases from J, with 17 bases between. Germline CDR1 reads SGDLS; CDR2 reads YYNGEE. Study-wide findings and caveats: The study identified a TCR beta motif of roughly eight highly homologous variants that appeared characteristic of ankylosing spondylitis blood. In ankylosing spondylitis patients, matched synovial fluid reportedly showed significant enrichment of disease-linked clones.

Library preparation for TCR beta used quantitative 5'-RACE with molecular barcodes. TCRdb fed the 5' RACE reads into MiXCR, producing one record per CDR3 protein. The sample shows around 890,000 distinct CDR3 sequences, roughly 12% of them seen only once. This clonotype was picked up a small number of times. The antigen is unknown. This sequence was found in a male donor with ankylosing spondylitis. The specimen was blood, either unsorted or a sorted T cell fraction (not recorded which). This chain connects TRBV9 to TRBJ2-5, with D possibly TRBD2 on 5 matching bases. The CDR3: CASSVVEGGLRQETQYF. DNA of the CDR3: TGTGCCAGCAGCGTAGTGGAAGGAGGACTCCGACAAGAGACCCAGTACTTC.